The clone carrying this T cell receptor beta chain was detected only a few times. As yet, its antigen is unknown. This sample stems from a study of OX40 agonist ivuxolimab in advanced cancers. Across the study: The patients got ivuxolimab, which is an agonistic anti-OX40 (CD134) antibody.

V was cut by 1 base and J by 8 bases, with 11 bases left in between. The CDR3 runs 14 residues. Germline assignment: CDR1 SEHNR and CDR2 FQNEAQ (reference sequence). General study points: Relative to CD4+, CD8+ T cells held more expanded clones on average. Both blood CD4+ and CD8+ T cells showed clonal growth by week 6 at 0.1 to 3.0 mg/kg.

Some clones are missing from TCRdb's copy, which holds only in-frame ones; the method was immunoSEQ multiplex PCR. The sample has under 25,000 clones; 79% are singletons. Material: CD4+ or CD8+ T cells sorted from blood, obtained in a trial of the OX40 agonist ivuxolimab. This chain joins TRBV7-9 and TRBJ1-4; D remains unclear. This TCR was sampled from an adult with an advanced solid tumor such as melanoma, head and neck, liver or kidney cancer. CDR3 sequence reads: CASSLEDQEEKLFF. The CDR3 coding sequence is TGTGCCAGCAGCTTAGAAGACCAGGAAGAAAAACTGTTTTTT.